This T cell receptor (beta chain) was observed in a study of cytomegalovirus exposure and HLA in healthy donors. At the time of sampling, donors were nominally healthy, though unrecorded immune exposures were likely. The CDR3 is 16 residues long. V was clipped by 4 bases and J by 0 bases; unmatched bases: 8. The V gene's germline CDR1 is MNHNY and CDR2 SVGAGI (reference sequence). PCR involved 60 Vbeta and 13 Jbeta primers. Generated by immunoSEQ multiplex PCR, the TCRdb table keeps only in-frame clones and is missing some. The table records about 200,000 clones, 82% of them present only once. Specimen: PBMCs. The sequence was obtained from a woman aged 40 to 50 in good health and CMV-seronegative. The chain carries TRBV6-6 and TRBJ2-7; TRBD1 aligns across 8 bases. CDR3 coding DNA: TGTGCCAGCAGTTTCGGGACAGGCCATAGCTCCTACGAGCAGTACTTC. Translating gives CASSFGTGHSSYEQYF.